The rows below give T cell receptor beta chains drawn from one sample of a study of blood T cell repertoires in COVID-19. Data came from immunoSEQ multiplex PCR; TCRdb stores just in-frame clones and leaves some out. The table records about 210,000 clones, about four fifths of them present only once. The sequenced sample was PBMCs or T cells enriched from blood (not recorded which). The source of these receptors is a woman aged 45-65 years with acute COVID-19. Both conserved end residues are part of each CDR3. A D gene is named only where the DNA matches it firmly. Size values are once, few and many counts, or a class for expanded clones, and some rows have none.

D	size	V	J	DNA	CDR3
TRBD2	few	TRBV9	TRBJ2-7	TGTGCCAGCAGCCCAGAGCCTCCACTAGCGGGAGTCGCCTACGAGCAGTACTTC	CASSPEPPLAGVAYEQYF
-	-	TRBV11-2	TRBJ2-1	TGTGCCAGCAGCTTAGGCCTGTACAGGGACTCCTACAATGAGCAGTTCTTC	CASSLGLYRDSYNEQFF
-	-	TRBV6-5	TRBJ1-4	TGTGCCAGCAGTTACAGGGGGACACGGGAAGAAAAACTGTTTTTT	CASSYRGTREEKLFF
-	-	TRBV4-3	TRBJ1-4	TGCGCCAGCAGCCTCGGGGGAGTGGAGGAAAAACTGTTTTTT	CASSLGGVEEKLFF
-	-	TRBV11-2	TRBJ2-1	TGTGCCAGCAGCCCCAACACAGGGACCTACAATGAGCAGTTCTTC	CASSPNTGTYNEQFF
TRBD2	-	TRBV7-6	TRBJ2-1	TGTGCCAGCAGCGCCACTAGCGGGGGGAATGAGCAGTTCTTC	CASSATSGGNEQFF
TRBD2	-	TRBV10-2	TRBJ2-3	TGCGCCAGCACTACGACTAGCGGGGGGTTGTATACGCAGTATTTT	CASTTTSGGLYTQYF
-	-	TRBV5-4	TRBJ2-3	TGTGCCAGCAGCTTGTCGTTTGCGGGTCCCGAGAATACGCAGTATTTT	CASSLSFAGPENTQYF
TRBD2	-	TRBV29-1	TRBJ2-3	TGCAGCGTTGAAGAATTAGGGCTAGCGGTGGGCACAGATACGCAGTATTTT	CSVEELGLAVGTDTQYF
-	-	TRBV5-1	TRBJ1-2	TGCGCCAGCAAGGGGACCGGGGGAGTAGACTATGGCTACACCTTC	CASKGTGGVDYGYTF
TRBD1	once	TRBV2	TRBJ1-5	TGTGCCAGCGCGGGACAGGGCAATCAGCCCCAGCATTTT	CASAGQGNQPQHF
TRBD1	-	TRBV20-1	TRBJ2-1	TGCAGTGCTAGTGTAGGGGGCGACTACAATGAGCAGTTCTTC	CSASVGGDYNEQFF
-	-	TRBV7-9	TRBJ1-5	TGTGCCAGCAGTCAGGGGTCCCAGCCCCAGCATTTT	CASSQGSQPQHF
-	once	TRBV6-5	TRBJ1-6	TGTGCCAGCAGTTACTCTCGGGGGTATAATTCACCCCTCCACTTT	CASSYSRGYNSPLHF
TRBD1	once	TRBV19	TRBJ1-5	TGTGCCAGTAGTATAGGACAGGGAGGCAATCAGCCCCAGCATTTT	CASSIGQGGNQPQHF
-	-	TRBV5-1	TRBJ2-5	TGCGCCAGCAGCTTGGCGGAGGACGCGCAAGAGACCCAGTACTTC	CASSLAEDAQETQYF
-	-	TRBV7-9	TRBJ2-3	TGTGCCAGCAGCTTAAGCGGAGTTGGGGGGATCTCAGATACGCAGTATTTT	CASSLSGVGGISDTQYF
-	-	TRBV5-1	TRBJ2-3	TGCGCCAGCAGCTTGCCAGGGTCAGTAGATACGCAGTATTTT	CASSLPGSVDTQYF
TRBD1	-	TRBV19	TRBJ1-1	TGTGCCAGTAGTGAAACACCGAAGGGGGCAAGGACTGAAGCTTTCTTT	CASSETPKGARTEAFF
-	few	TRBV30	TRBJ1-2	TGTGCCTGGAGTGTCAGGGGAAACTATGGCTACACCTTC	CAWSVRGNYGYTF
TRBD1	-	TRBV10-1	TRBJ1-1	TGCGCCAGCAGCTCGGACAGGGGGACTGAAGCTTTCTTT	CASSSDRGTEAFF
-	-	TRBV7-2	TRBJ2-3	TGTGCCAGCAGCCTCCGTTGGGGAGATAATTCGCAGTATTTT	CASSLRWGDNSQYF
TRBD1	-	TRBV9	TRBJ2-1	TGTGCCAGCAGCGTAGTCGGACAGGGGAACAATGAGCAGTTCTTC	CASSVVGQGNNEQFF
-	-	TRBV30	TRBJ1-3	TGTGCCTGGGACAATGGAAACACCATATATTTT	CAWDNGNTIYF